A single sample is the source of the 9 T cell receptor beta chains below, sequenced in a study of blood T cells in healthy people across ages. A sample-barcoded 5' primer and a J-beta primer mix were used in a second PCR of about 7 to 11 cycles. TCRdb redid the calling of the 5' RACE reads with MiXCR, one entry per CDR3 protein. The repertoire has around 1,900,000 distinct CDR3 sequences, roughly two fifths of them found once; the top ten carry under 25%. The sample comprised blood. All receptors derive from a human donor in good health.

The table lists this clonotype with a few counts. The chain combines TRBV5-6 with TRBJ2-1; D unclear. The germline V and J ends were trimmed by 5 bases and 3 bases, with 15 bases remaining between them. The germline CDR1 and CDR2 sequences are SGHDT and YYEEEE. The CDR3 consists of 15 residues. The CDR3 reads CASSSGTPGYNEQFF. The CDR3 bases are TGTGCCAGCAGTTCAGGAACACCAGGCTACAATGAGCAGTTCTTC.

This clonotype was seen a few times. The genes are TRBV7-2 and TRBJ2-5; the D gene could be TRBD1 or TRBD2 (6 bases each). Germline V gives CDR1 SGHTA, CDR2 FQGNSA. Between the trimmed V and J ends, which lost 5 bases and 7 bases, there was a span of 17 bases. This CDR3 has 14 amino acids. The CDR3 DNA reads as TGTGCCAGCAGCCCGGGACCCGGAGGGGGGACCCAGTACTTC. It specifies CASSPGPGGGTQYF.

This chain joins TRBV4-3 and TRBJ2-7; 7 bases line up with TRBD1. V was pared by 3 bases and J by 2 bases, with 7 bases of the junction left unmatched. Germline assignment: CDR1 LGHNA and CDR2 YSLEER. CDR3 length: 15 amino acids. Here the CDR3 DNA reads TGCGCCAGCAGCCACCTCACAGGGGAACCCTACGAGCAGTACTTC. It is translated as CASSHLTGEPYEQYF.

The rearrangement links TRBV7-2 to TRBJ2-5; D uncertain. CDR1 is SGHTA, CDR2 FQGNSA, per germline. V was cut by 5 bases and J by 0 bases, with 13 bases left in between. The CDR3 runs 15 residues. CDR3 coding DNA: TGTGCCAGCAGCCCGCCGGTAGGATACCAAGAGACCCAGTACTTC. This codes for CASSPPVGYQETQYF.

This clonotype was seen a few times. CDR3 amino acids: CSATFGGVPDTQYF. DNA of the CDR3: TGCAGTGCTACCTTTGGGGGAGTCCCAGATACGCAGTATTTT. This chain joins TRBV20-1 and TRBJ2-3; D may be TRBD1 or TRBD2 (5 bases each). Germline loops: CDR1 DFQATT, CDR2 SNEGSKA (reference sequence). With 4 bases removed from V and 4 bases from J, the gap between germline ends came to 15 bases. The CDR3 extends over 14 amino acids.

The CDR3 here is CASSQEPQTRGGETQYF. The CDR3 DNA follows: TGTGCCAGCAGCCAAGAGCCCCAAACGAGAGGGGGGGAGACCCAGTACTTC. The chain employs TRBV4-2 and TRBJ2-5, with D tentatively TRBD1 or TRBD2 (6 bases each). The length of the CDR3 is 17 residues. V was shortened by 0 bases and J by 5 bases, with 19 bases between the two germline ends. Germline CDR1 is LGHNA and CDR2 is YNFKEQ.

The rearrangement joins TRBV7-3 to TRBJ1-1; D is unclear. Germline CDR1 is SGHTA and CDR2 is FQGTGA. V lost 1 base and J 1 base, leaving 13 bases between the germline ends. The length of the CDR3 is 16 residues. CDR3 sequence reads: CASSLIRAGRNTEAFF. The CDR3 DNA sequence: TGTGCCAGCAGCTTAATCCGGGCAGGAAGGAACACTGAAGCTTTCTTT.

The genes are TRBV4-1 and TRBJ1-2; D remains unclear. The CDR3 runs to 13 residues. The ends were cut back, 4 bases at V and 4 bases at J, with 10 bases in the middle. Germline values: CDR1 MGHRA, CDR2 YSYEKL. This CDR3 is CASSPDMVYGYTF. In DNA, the CDR3 is TGCGCCAGCAGCCCTGACATGGTCTATGGCTACACCTTC.

This clonotype occurred a few times. The genes are TRBV20-1 and TRBJ2-7; unclear D gene. CDR1 and CDR2 from the germline V gene are DFQATT and SNEGSKA (reference sequence). The CDR3 is made up of 11 amino acids. The ends were cut back, 2 bases at V and 3 bases at J, with 5 bases in the middle. DNA of the CDR3: TGCAGTGCTAGAAACAACTACGAGCAGTACTTC. Encoded protein: CSARNNYEQYF.